This entry lists 18 T cell receptor beta chains sequenced from one sample in a study of shared clonotypes between healthy human individuals. The repertoire was sequenced with immunoSEQ multiplex PCR; TCRdb's copy has only in-frame clones and lacks some. The sample holds about 2,500,000 clones, approximately 92% seen once. Sequencing was carried out using naive CD4+ T cells sorted from blood. Subset: CD45RA+ positively selected. These receptors were obtained from a man between 18 and 35 years old in good health.

The chain carries TRBV14 and TRBJ1-6, with 9 bases that match TRBD1. Unmatched junction bases numbered 9, after V lost 3 bases and J lost 0 bases. Germline V gene data show CDR1 as SGHDN and CDR2 as FVKESK. The CDR3 covers 19 residues. In nucleotides, the CDR3 is TGTGCCAGCAGCCAGGACATAGGGACAGGGAGCTCCTATAATTCACCCCTCCACTTT. Translating gives CASSQDIGTGSSYNSPLHF.

In its sample, this clone was seen once. Since the CDR3 does not end with the conserved phenylalanine or tryptophan, this likely comes from a read error. The limits of the CDR3 on the DNA are not certain, so only TCRdb's listed CDR3 is given. CDR3 region: CASGAGQPVYIV. The chain links TRBV2 to TRBJ1-2. The length of the CDR3 is 12 amino acids, counting both ends. The V gene's germline CDR1 is SNHLY and CDR2 FYNNEI.

CDR3 loop: CASSSPTPGRNSNQPQHF. DNA of the CDR3: TGTGCCAGCAGCTCACCAACCCCCGGACGGAATAGCAATCAGCCCCAGCATTTT. V and J are TRBV12-1 and TRBJ1-5. TRBV12-1 is a documented pseudogene. CDR3 length: 18 residues.

The chain links TRBV9 to TRBJ2-5; 7 bases fit TRBD2. This CDR3 is 16 amino acids long. After removal of 0 bases from V and 4 bases from J, the junction contained 9 bases not matched to a gene. Germline CDR1 SGDLS, CDR2 YYNGEE. The CDR3 loop is CASSVASGHPTETQYF. DNA for the CDR3: TGTGCCAGCAGCGTAGCTAGCGGACACCCTACAGAGACCCAGTACTTC.

This clone was picked up one time. This chain connects TRBV5-1 to TRBJ1-5, with D possibly being TRBD1 (5 bases). This CDR3 has 13 amino acids. V lost 9 bases, J lost 3 bases, and 13 bases lay in between. CDR1 and CDR2 from the germline V gene are SGHRS and YFSETQ. Here the CDR3 DNA reads TGCGCCAACCCGACCAGGGTCAATCAGCCCCAGCATTTT. Protein: CANPTRVNQPQHF.

V usage is TRBV15 and J usage is TRBJ2-3; 9 bases align to TRBD2. V dropped 3 bases and J dropped 4; count of bases not matched to a gene: 8. This CDR3 has 16 residues. Germline lookup yields CDR1 LNHNV and CDR2 YYDKDF (reference sequence). CDR3 amino acids: CATSSTNSGGSDTQYF. Written as DNA, the CDR3 is TGTGCCACCAGCAGCACAAATAGCGGGGGTTCAGATACGCAGTATTTT.

This rearrangement joins TRBV5-1 to TRBJ2-7, with TRBD1 as a possible D gene (6 bases). The CDR3 spans 16 residues. V lost 0 bases and J 6 bases, leaving 19 bases between the germline ends. The germline V gene has CDR1 SGHRS and CDR2 YFSETQ. This CDR3 is CASSLVGQGMSGEQYF. The CDR3 coding sequence is TGCGCCAGCAGCTTGGTGGGTCAGGGGATGTCGGGCGAGCAGTACTTC.

The chain combines TRBV29-1 with TRBJ1-2, with D tentatively TRBD1 (5 bases). V dropped 6 bases and J dropped 4 bases, with 9 bases sitting between them. Germline V gene sequence: CDR1 SQVTM, CDR2 ANQGSEA. This CDR3 region has 11 residues. DNA of the CDR3: TGCAGCGTCGCCGGGGCCTATGGCTACACCTTC. Its protein is CSVAGAYGYTF.

The rearrangement uses TRBV4-3 and TRBJ1-2; tentatively, D is TRBD1 (5 bases). Germline V gives CDR1 LGHNA, CDR2 YSLEER. The CDR3 is made up of 15 amino acids. Trimming removed 4 bases at V and 6 bases at J, with 18 bases between. As DNA, the CDR3 is TGCGCCAGCAGCCTACAGGTAGACTCGTTTGATGGCTACACCTTC. It translates to CASSLQVDSFDGYTF.

The rearrangement links TRBV10-2 to TRBJ2-1; no clear D. This CDR3 has 15 amino acids. The V end was cut by 3 bases, the J end by 7 bases, with 16 bases between. Per the germline V gene, CDR1 is WSHSY and CDR2 is SAAADI. CDR3 nucleotides: TGCGCCAGCAGTGAAACTTCGGCCCGTTGGAATGAGCAGTTCTTC. The encoded protein is CASSETSARWNEQFF.

J is TRBJ1-4 and V is TRBV5-1; D is perhaps TRBD1 (6 bases). This CDR3 has 14 residues. Trimming stripped 4 bases from V and 4 bases from J, with 11 bases between. The germline V gene has CDR1 SGHRS and CDR2 YFSETQ. The DNA of the CDR3 is TGCGCCAGCAGCCTGACAGGTATTAATGAAAAACTGTTTTTT. This encodes CASSLTGINEKLFF.

This clone was seen more than once but under ten times. This chain connects TRBV6-1 to TRBJ1-1; a possible D gene is TRBD1 (5 bases). Germline CDR1 and CDR2: MNHNS and SASEGT. The CDR3 totals 14 residues. The V gene lost 5 bases and the J gene lost 1 base, with 11 bases spanning the gap. CDR3 in DNA: TGTGCCAGCAGTACCTCAGGGTGGAACACTGAAGCTTTCTTT. It is translated as CASSTSGWNTEAFF.

V usage is TRBV18 and J usage is TRBJ2-2; 10 bases are a match to TRBD2. From germline, CDR1 is KGHSH and CDR2 LQKENI. With 2 bases clipped from V and 9 bases from J, the junction kept 6 bases outside the gene matches. This CDR3 is 15 amino acids long. The CDR3 coding sequence is TGTGCCAGCTCACCAAGCGGGGGGGCCACAAGGGAGCTGTTTTTT. This codes for CASSPSGGATRELFF.

J is TRBJ2-5 and V is TRBV4-1; 7 positions agree with TRBD2. The CDR3 extends over 14 amino acids. Looked up from germline, CDR1 is MGHRA and CDR2 is YSYEKL. J lost 5 bases, V lost 7 bases, and 10 bases had no gene match. CDR3 residues: CASKLWAGVETQYF. The CDR3 DNA is TGCGCCAGCAAGTTGTGGGCGGGAGTGGAGACCCAGTACTTC.

The gene calls are TRBV28 and TRBJ2-7; tentatively, D is TRBD2 (5 bases). This CDR3 is 11 amino acids long. The germline gives CDR1 MDHEN, CDR2 SYDVKM. V lost 7 bases and J lost 2, with 6 bases in between. For the CDR3, the DNA is TGTGCCAGCAAGGAGGCCTACGAGCAGTACTTC. Amino acid sequence: CASKEAYEQYF.

The chain links TRBV7-2 to TRBJ2-2, with D tentatively TRBD2 (6 bases). CDR3 length: 16 residues. Looked up from germline, CDR1 is SGHTA and CDR2 is FQGNSA. V was pared by 3 bases and J by 1 base, with 12 bases between. DNA of the CDR3: TGTGCCAGCAGCTTCTCGATAGCGGTGAACACCGGGGAGCTGTTTTTT. This encodes CASSFSIAVNTGELFF. Based on the CDR3 plus reference TRBV7-2 and TRBJ2-2, the full variable domain is GAGVSQSPSNKVTEKGKDVELRCDPISGHTALYWYRQSLGQGLEFLIYFQGNSAPDKSGLPSDRFSAERTGGSVSTLTIQRTQQEDSAVYLCASSFSIAVNTGELFFGEGSRLTVL.

The chain is built from TRBV6-1 and TRBJ1-5, with D unclear. Germline-derived CDR1 and CDR2 are MNHNS and SASEGT. The CDR3 covers 12 residues. Trimming took 6 bases from V and 2 from J, leaving 5 bases between them. The CDR3 sequence: CASRMGNQPQHF. DNA of the CDR3: TGTGCCAGCAGGATGGGCAATCAGCCCCAGCATTTT.

CDR3 region: CASTSGGGGSPLHF. CDR3 bases: TGTGCCAGCACCTCAGGGGGCGGGGGGTCACCCCTCCACTTT. The rearrangement links TRBV25-1 to TRBJ1-6; 8 bases map to TRBD1. The junction had 9 bases not matched to a gene; V was cut back by 7 bases and J by 10 bases. The CDR3 totals 14 residues. Per germline, CDR1 MGHDK and CDR2 SYGVNS.